Presented here are 5 T cell receptor beta chains from one specimen sequenced in a study of lymphopenia after photon versus proton radiotherapy. Measured with immunoSEQ multiplex PCR; TCRdb has only the in-frame clones, and not every one. The repertoire has 70,000 or so clones, about nine tenths of them found once; the top ten carry about 2.2%. The sequencing here drew on peripheral blood, taken from a patient treated with photon-based radiotherapy. These receptors all stem from a woman in her 40s with cholangiocarcinoma.

This clone has more than one count but fewer than ten. The J gene is TRBJ2-2, the V gene TRBV6-4, with TRBD2 identical over 8 bases. CDR3 length: 15 amino acids. V gave up 6 bases and J gave up 4 bases; unmatched junction bases: 7. Germline V gene data show CDR1 as MRHNA and CDR2 as SNTAGT. The DNA for the CDR3 is TGTGCCAGCAGCCCGAGCGGGAGCGGCACCGGGGAGCTGTTTTTT. Encoded protein: CASSPSGSGTGELFF.

This chain uses TRBV11-3 with TRBJ1-6; no definite D call. Germline-derived CDR1 and CDR2 are SGHNT and YENEEA. This CDR3 is built from 14 residues. Trimming stripped 3 bases from V and 10 bases from J, with 13 bases between. The CDR3 spells CASSLDPYGSPLHF. The CDR3 nucleotides read TGTGCCAGCAGCTTGGACCCTTATGGGTCACCCCTCCACTTT. The complete variable domain, with remaining parts taken from reference TRBV11-3 and TRBJ1-6, reads EAGVVQSPRYKIIEKKQPVAFWCNPISGHNTLYWYLQNLGQGPELLIRYENEEAVDDSQLPKDRFSAERLKGVDSTLKIQPAELGDSAVYLCASSLDPYGSPLHFGNGTRLTVT.

This sequence joins TRBV28 and TRBJ2-3, with D perhaps TRBD2 (6 bases). Per germline, CDR1 MDHEN and CDR2 SYDVKM. The CDR3 extends over 15 amino acids. Trimming stripped 6 bases from V and 6 bases from J, with 19 bases between. The CDR3 protein is CASRPDQEGVDTQYF. CDR3 bases: TGTGCCAGCAGGCCCGACCAGGAGGGAGTGGATACGCAGTATTTT.

The gene calls are TRBV10-3 and TRBJ1-1, with TRBD1 matching over 7 bases. This CDR3 is built from 16 residues. Germline V gene sequence: CDR1 ENHRY, CDR2 SYGVKD. V was pared by 8 bases and J by 1 base, with 13 bases of the junction left unmatched. The CDR3 DNA follows: TGTGCCATCCGGGGCAGGGGGTCTCACCAGAACACTGAAGCTTTCTTT. Its protein is CAIRGRGSHQNTEAFF.

This chain uses TRBV7-2 with TRBJ1-1, with TRBD1 matching 12 bases. CDR1 SGHTA and CDR2 FQGNSA come from the germline V gene. The CDR3 sequence is 19 residues long. V lost 1 base to trimming and J lost 4 bases; unmatched junction nucleotides: 13. Here the CDR3 DNA reads TGTGCCAGCAGCTTAGGCTGGGACAGGGGGCTTATGGTGGGCACTGAAGCTTTCTTT. Translating gives CASSLGWDRGLMVGTEAFF.